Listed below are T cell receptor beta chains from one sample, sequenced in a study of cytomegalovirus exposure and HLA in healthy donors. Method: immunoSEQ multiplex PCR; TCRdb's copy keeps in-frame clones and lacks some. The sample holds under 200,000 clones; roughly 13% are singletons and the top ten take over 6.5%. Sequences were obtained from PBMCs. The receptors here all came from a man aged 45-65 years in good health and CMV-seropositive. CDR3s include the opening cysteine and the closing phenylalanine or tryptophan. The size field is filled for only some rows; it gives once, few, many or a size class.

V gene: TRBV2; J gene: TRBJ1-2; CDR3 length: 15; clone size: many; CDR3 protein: CASSREEGRIDGYTF
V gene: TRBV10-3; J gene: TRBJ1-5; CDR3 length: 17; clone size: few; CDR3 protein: CATSRNGQGAEVQPQHF
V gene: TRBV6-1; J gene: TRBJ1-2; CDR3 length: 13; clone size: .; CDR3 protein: CASRGGPNYGYTF
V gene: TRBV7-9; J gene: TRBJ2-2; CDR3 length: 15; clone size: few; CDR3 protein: CASSKTVSNTGELFF
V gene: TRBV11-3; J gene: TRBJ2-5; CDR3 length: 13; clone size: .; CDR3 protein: CASSLAPGETQYF
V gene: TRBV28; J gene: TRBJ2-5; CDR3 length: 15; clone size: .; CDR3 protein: CASSSLAGVGETQYF
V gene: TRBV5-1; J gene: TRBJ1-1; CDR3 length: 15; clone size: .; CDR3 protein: CASSLRQGSNTEAFF
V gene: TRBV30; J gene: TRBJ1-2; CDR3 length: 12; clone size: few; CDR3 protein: CAWTGINYGYTF
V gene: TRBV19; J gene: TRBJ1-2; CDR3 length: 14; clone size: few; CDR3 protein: CASSIDRGSYGYTF
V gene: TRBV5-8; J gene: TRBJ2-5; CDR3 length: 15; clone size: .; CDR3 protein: CASSLVPTSGETQYF
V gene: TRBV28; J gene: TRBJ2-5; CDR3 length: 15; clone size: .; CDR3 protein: CASAAVRGVGETQYF
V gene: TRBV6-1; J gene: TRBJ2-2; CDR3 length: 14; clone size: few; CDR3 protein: CASVGHTNTGELFF
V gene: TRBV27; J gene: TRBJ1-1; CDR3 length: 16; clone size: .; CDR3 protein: CASSLSRTGVHVEAFF
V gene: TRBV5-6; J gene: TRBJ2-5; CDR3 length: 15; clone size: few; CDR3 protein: CASSLVTGYGETQYF
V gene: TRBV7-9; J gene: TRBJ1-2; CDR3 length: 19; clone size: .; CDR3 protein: CASSLPSPTGTRANYGYTF
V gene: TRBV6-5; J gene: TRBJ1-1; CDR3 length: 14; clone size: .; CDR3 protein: CASSQQSMNTEAFF
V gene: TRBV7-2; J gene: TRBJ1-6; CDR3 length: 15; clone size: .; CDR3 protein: CASSLGTGSFSPLHF